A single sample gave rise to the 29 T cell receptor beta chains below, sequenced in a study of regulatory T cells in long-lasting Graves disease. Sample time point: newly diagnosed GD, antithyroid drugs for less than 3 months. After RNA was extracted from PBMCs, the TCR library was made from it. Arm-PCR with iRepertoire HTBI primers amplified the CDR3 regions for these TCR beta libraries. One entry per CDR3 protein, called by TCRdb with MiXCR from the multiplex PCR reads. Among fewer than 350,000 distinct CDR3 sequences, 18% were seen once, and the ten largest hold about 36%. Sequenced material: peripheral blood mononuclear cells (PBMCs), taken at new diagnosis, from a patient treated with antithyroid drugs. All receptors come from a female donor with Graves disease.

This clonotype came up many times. CDR3 bases: TGTGCCAGCAGCGCCCCACCGGGAGAGACCCAGTACTTC. It translates to CASSAPPGETQYF. The chain recombines TRBV9 with TRBJ2-5, with D unresolved. CDR3 length equals 13 residues. The V end was cut by 3 bases, the J end by 4 bases, with 10 bases between. Germline V gene lookup returns CDR1 SGDLS and CDR2 YYNGEE.

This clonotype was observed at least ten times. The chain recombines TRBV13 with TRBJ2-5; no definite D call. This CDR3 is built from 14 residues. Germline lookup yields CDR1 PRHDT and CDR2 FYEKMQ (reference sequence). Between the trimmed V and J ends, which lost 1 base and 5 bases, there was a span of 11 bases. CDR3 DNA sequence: TGTGCCAGCAGCTTAGAGGGCGTGGAGGAGACCCAGTACTTC. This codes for CASSLEGVEETQYF.

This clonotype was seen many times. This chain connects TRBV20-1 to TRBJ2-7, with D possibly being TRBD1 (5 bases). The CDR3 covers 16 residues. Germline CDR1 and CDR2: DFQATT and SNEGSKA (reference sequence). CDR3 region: CSRTLDNTSGTYEQYF. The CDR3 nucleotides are TGCAGCCGGACATTGGATAACACCTCAGGCACCTACGAGCAGTACTTC.

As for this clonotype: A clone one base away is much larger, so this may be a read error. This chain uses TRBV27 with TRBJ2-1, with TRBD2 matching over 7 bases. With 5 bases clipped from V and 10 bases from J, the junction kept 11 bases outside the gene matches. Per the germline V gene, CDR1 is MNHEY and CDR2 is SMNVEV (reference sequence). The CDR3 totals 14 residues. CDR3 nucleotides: TGTGCCAGCAGTACTTTAGCGGGCTCCTACGAGCAGTTCTTC. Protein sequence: CASSTLAGSYEQFF.

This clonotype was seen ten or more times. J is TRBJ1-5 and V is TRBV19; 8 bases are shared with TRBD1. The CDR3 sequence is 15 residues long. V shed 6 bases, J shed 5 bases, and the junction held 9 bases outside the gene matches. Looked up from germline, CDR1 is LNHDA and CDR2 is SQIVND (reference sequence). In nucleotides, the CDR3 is TGTGCCAGTAGCGACGACTACAGGGGGGATCAGCCCCAGCATTTT. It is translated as CASSDDYRGDQPQHF.

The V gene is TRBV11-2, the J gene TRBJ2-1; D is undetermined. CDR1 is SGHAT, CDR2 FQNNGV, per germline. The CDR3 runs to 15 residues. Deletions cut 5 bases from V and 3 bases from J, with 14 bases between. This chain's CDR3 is CASSPGSQHYNEQFF. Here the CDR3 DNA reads TGTGCCAGCAGCCCCGGTTCACAACACTACAATGAGCAGTTCTTC.

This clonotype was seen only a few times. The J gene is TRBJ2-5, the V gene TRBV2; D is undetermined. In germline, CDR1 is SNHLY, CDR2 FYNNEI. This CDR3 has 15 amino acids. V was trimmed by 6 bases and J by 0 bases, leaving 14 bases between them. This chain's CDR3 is CASRVDLGYQETQYF. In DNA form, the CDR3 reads TGTGCCAGCAGAGTTGATTTGGGGTACCAAGAGACCCAGTACTTC.

CDR3 in DNA: TGTGCCAGCCGCGGGGGTCATCAGCCCCAGCATTTT. Protein: CASRGGHQPQHF. The chain links TRBV12-3 or TRBV12-4 to TRBJ1-5, with D perhaps TRBD1 (5 bases). Trimming pared 8 bases from V and 5 bases from J, leaving 10 bases between. CDR3 length: 12 residues.

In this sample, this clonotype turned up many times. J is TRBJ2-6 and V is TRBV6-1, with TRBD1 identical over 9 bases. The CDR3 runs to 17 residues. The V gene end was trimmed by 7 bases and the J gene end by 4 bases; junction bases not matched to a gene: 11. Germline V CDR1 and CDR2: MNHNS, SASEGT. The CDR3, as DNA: TGTGCCAGCACCCTGGGACAGGGTTTAGCCGGGGCCAACGTCCTGACTTTC. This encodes CASTLGQGLAGANVLTF.

CDR3 amino acids: CSARDPQRRTYEQYF. As DNA, the CDR3 is TGCAGTGCTAGAGATCCACAGCGCCGGACCTACGAGCAGTACTTC. The genes are TRBV20-1 and TRBJ2-7; D unclear. Germline CDR1 reads DFQATT; CDR2 reads SNEGSKA (reference sequence). The ends were cut back, 0 bases at V and 2 bases at J, with 14 bases in the middle. This CDR3 is 15 amino acids long.

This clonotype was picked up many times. CDR3: CASSPRGGSHEKLFF. The CDR3 bases are TGTGCCAGCAGCCCCCGGGGGGGATCCCATGAAAAACTGTTTTTT. The rearrangement joins TRBV28 to TRBJ1-4, with D tentatively TRBD1 (5 bases). Trimming removed 6 bases from V and 6 bases from J, with 17 bases in between. Germline V gene data show CDR1 as MDHEN and CDR2 as SYDVKM. CDR3 size: 15 residues.

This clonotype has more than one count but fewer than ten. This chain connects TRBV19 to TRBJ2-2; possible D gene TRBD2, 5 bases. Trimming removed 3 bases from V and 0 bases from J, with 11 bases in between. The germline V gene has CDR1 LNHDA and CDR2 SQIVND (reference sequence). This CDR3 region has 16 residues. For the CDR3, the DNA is TGTGCCAGTAGTATCCTGGACTCCCCGAACACCGGGGAGCTGTTTTTT. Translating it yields CASSILDSPNTGELFF.

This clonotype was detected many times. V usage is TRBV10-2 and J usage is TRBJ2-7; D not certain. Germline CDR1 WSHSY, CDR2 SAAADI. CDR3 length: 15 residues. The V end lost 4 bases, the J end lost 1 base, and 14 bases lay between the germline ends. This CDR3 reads CASSVARSLSYEQYF. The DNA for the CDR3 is TGCGCCAGCAGTGTTGCCCGCAGCCTTTCCTACGAGCAGTACTTC.

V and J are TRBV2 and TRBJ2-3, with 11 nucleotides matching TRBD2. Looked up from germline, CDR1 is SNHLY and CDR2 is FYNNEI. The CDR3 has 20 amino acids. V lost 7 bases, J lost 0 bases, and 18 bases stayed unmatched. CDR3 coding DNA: TGTGCCAGCACGCGAGGCCGGTTTCTAGCGGGAGGCCCTAGCACAGATACGCAGTATTTT. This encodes CASTRGRFLAGGPSTDTQYF.

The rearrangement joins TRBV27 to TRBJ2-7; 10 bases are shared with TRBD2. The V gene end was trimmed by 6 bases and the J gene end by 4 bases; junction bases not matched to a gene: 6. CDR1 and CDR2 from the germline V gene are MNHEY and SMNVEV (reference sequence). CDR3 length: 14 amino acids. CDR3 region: CASSIAGGDYEQYF. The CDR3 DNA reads TGTGCCAGCAGCATAGCGGGAGGAGATTACGAGCAGTACTTC.

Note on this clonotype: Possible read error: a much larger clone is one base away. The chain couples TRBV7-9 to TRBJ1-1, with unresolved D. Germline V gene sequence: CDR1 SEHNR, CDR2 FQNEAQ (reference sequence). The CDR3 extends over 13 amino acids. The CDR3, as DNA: TGTGCCAGCGGCTTAGCTACTAACACTGAAGCTTTCTTT. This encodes CASGLATNTEAFF.

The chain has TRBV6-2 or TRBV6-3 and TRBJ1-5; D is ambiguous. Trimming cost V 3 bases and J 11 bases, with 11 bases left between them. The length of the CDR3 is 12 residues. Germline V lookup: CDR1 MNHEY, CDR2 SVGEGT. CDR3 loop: CASSYIPRAQHF. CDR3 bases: TGTGCCAGCAGTTATATCCCGAGAGCCCAGCATTTT.

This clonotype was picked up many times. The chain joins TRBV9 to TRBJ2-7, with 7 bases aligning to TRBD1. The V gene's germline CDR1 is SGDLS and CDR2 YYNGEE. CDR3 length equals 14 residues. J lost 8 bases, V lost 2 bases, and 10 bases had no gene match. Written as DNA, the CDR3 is TGTGCCAGCAGCGTCGACTTCCGGGACAGTAAGCAGTACTTC. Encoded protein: CASSVDFRDSKQYF.

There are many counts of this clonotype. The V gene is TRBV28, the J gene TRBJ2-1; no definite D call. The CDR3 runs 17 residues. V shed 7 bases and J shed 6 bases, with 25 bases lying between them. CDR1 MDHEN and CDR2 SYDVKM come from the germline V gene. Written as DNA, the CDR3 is TGTGCCAGCACCCTAGATCATAGAAGTCGGTGGGGCAATGAGCAGTTCTTC. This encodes CASTLDHRSRWGNEQFF.

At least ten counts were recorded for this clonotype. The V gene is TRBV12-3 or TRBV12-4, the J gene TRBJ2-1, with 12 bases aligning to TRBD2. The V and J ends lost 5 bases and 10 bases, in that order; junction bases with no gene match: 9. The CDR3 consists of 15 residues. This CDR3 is CASSPGLAGIGEQFF. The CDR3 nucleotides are TGTGCCAGCAGTCCCGGACTAGCGGGGATCGGGGAGCAGTTCTTC.

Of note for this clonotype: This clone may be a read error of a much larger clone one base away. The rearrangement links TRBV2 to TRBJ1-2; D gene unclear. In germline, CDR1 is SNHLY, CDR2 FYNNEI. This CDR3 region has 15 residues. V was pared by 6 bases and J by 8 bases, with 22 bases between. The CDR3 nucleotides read TGTGCCAGCAGCTTTGTGCTTCGGACCCCAAGGGGCTACACCTTC. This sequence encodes CASSFVLRTPRGYTF.

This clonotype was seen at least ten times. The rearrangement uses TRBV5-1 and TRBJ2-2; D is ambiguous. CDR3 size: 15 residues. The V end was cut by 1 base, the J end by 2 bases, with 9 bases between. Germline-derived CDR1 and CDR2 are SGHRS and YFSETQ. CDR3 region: CASSLSPSNTGELFF. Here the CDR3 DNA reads TGCGCCAGCAGCTTGAGTCCAAGCAACACCGGGGAGCTGTTTTTT.

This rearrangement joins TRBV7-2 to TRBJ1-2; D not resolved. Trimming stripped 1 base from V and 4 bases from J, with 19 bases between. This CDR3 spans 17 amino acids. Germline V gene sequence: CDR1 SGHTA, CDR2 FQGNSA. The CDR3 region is CASSLGSIPDRVYGYTF. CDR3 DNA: TGTGCCAGCAGCTTAGGTTCTATACCGGACCGGGTCTATGGCTACACCTTC.

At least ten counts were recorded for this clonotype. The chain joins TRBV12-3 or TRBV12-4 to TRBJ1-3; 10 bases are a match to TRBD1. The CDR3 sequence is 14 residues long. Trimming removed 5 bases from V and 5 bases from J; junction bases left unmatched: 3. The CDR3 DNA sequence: TGTGCCAGCAGTAGACAGGGGGCGAGAAACACCATATATTTT. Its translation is CASSRQGARNTIYF.

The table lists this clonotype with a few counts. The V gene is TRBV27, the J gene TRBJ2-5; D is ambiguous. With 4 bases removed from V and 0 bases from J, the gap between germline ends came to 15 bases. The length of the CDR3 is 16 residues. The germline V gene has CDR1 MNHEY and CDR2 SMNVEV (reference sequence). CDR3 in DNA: TGTGCCAGCAGTTCCTCCCCCGGAACCTACCAAGAGACCCAGTACTTC. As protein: CASSSSPGTYQETQYF.

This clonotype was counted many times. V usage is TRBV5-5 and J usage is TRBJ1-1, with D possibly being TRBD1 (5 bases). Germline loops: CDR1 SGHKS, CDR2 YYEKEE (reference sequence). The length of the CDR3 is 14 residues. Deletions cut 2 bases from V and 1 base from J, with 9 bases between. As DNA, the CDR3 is TGTGCCAGCAGCTTAGGGGCAGGGAACACTGAAGCTTTCTTT. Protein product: CASSLGAGNTEAFF.

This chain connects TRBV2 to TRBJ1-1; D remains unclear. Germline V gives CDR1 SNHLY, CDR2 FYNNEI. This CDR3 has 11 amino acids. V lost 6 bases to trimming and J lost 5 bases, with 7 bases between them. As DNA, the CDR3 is TGTGCCAGCAGAGCATGGACTGAAGCTTTCTTT. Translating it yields CASRAWTEAFF. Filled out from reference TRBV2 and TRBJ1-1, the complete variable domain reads EPEVTQTPSHQVTQMGQEVILRCVPISNHLYFYWYRQILGQKVEFLVSFYNNEISEKSEIFDDQFSVERPDGSNFTLKIRSTKLEDSAMYFCASRAWTEAFFGQGTRLTVV.

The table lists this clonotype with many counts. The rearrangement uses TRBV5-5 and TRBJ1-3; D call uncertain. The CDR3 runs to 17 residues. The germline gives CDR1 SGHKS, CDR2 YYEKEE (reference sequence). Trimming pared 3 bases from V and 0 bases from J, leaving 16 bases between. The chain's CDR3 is CASSWREGTGSGNTIYF. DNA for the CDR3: TGTGCCAGCAGCTGGCGGGAGGGAACCGGCTCTGGAAACACCATATATTTT.

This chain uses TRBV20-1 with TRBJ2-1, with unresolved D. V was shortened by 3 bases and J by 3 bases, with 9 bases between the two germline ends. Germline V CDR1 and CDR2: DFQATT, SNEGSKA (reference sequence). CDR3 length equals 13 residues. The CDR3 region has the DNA TGCAGTGCTAGGGTGGGGAACTACAATGAGCAGTTCTTC. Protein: CSARVGNYNEQFF.